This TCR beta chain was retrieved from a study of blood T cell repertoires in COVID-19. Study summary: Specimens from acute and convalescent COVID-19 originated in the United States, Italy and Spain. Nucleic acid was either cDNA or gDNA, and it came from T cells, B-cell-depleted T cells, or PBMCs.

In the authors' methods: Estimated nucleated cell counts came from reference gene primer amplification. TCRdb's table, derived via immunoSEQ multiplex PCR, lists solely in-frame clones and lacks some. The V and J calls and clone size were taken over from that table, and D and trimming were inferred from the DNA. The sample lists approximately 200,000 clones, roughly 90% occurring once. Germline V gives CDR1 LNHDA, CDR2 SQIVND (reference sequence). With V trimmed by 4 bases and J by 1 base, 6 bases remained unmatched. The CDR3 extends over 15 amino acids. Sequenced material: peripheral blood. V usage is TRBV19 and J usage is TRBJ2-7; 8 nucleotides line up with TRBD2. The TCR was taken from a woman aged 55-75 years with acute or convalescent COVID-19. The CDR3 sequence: CASSTSGGLSYEQYF. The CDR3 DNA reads TGTGCCAGTAGTACATCGGGAGGGTTATCCTACGAGCAGTACTTC.